These T cell receptor beta chains were read from a single sample in a study of blood T cell repertoires in COVID-19. Libraries were prepared by immunoSEQ multiplex PCR; TCRdb keeps only in-frame clonotypes and omits some of them. The table lists under 550,000 clones, around 90% of them singletons. Material for sequencing was peripheral blood. All receptors derive from a man aged 18 to 29 with COVID-19, enrolled during active disease. CDR3s include the opening cysteine and the closing phenylalanine or tryptophan. D genes are given only for firm matches. Rows may omit the clone size; those that give it use once, few, many or a size class.

V gene	clone size	D gene	J gene	CDR3 protein	CDR3 DNA
TRBV4-1	NA	NA	TRBJ1-4	CASSQVGATNEKLFF	TGCGCCAGCAGCCAAGTGGGAGCCACTAATGAAAAACTGTTTTTT
TRBV27	once	TRBD2	TRBJ2-7	CASSFAVAGASEQYF	TGTGCCAGCAGTTTTGCGGTAGCGGGAGCGTCCGAGCAGTACTTC
TRBV4-2	NA	NA	TRBJ2-1	CASSQRGALNEQFF	TGTGCCAGCAGCCAACGGGGGGCACTCAATGAGCAATTCTTC
TRBV19	NA	NA	TRBJ2-5	CASSVRETQYF	TGTGCCAGTAGCGTGCGGGAGACCCAGTACTTC
TRBV11-2	few	NA	TRBJ1-2	CASSRRTGGYTF	TGTGCCAGCAGCCGACGGACTGGTGGCTACACCTTC
TRBV20-1	NA	NA	TRBJ1-2	CSASRDYGYTF	TGCAGTGCTAGCAGGGATTATGGCTACACCTTC
TRBV6-2/TRBV6-3	NA	TRBD2	TRBJ2-5	CASSYGASGQTQYF	TGTGCCAGCAGTTACGGGGCTAGCGGGCAGACCCAGTACTTC
TRBV5-1	NA	NA	TRBJ2-5	CASKGAGQETQYF	TGCGCCAGCAAAGGGGCAGGCCAAGAGACCCAGTACTTC
TRBV4-1	NA	NA	TRBJ1-1	CASSQVGAMNTEAFF	TGCGCCAGCAGCCAGGTAGGGGCGATGAACACTGAAGCTTTCTTT
TRBV7-3	NA	NA	TRBJ1-1	CASSSLGRAEAFF	TGTGCCAGCAGCTCTCTAGGCAGGGCTGAAGCTTTCTTT
TRBV5-8	once	TRBD2	TRBJ2-3	CASSFGGGPNTQYF	TGTGCCAGCAGCTTCGGGGGAGGGCCCAATACGCAGTATTTT
TRBV5-4	NA	TRBD1	TRBJ1-6	CASMGDRGSGALHF	TGTGCCAGCATGGGGGACAGGGGATCAGGAGCCCTCCACTTT
TRBV7-8	NA	NA	TRBJ2-7	CASSLARGYEQYF	TGTGCCAGCAGCTTAGCCAGAGGGTACGAGCAGTACTTC
TRBV5-6	NA	NA	TRBJ1-5	CASSLGGGNQPQHF	TGTGCCAGCAGCTTGGGAGGCGGCAATCAGCCCCAGCATTTT
TRBV5-6	NA	NA	TRBJ2-3	CASSGLSYITDTQYF	TGTGCCAGCAGCGGCCTCTCGTACATCACAGATACGCAGTATTTT
TRBV7-2	NA	TRBD2	TRBJ2-1	CASSSTLRSGGADNEQFF	TGTGCCAGCAGCTCAACCCTAAGAAGCGGGGGGGCCGACAATGAGCAGTTCTTC
TRBV11-3	NA	TRBD2	TRBJ2-2	CASSSHPAGVWTGELFF	TGTGCCAGCAGTTCCCACCCAGCGGGAGTTTGGACCGGGGAGCTGTTTTTT
TRBV15	NA	NA	TRBJ1-2	CATSRDLGDGGYTF	TGTGCCACCAGCAGAGACTTAGGAGATGGTGGCTACACCTTC
TRBV19	NA	NA	TRBJ2-7	CASSVQGNGLYEQYF	TGTGCCAGTAGTGTTCAGGGTAACGGGCTCTACGAGCAGTACTTC
TRBV18	NA	NA	TRBJ1-2	CASSPTPQSGFYGYTF	TGTGCCAGCTCACCGACTCCCCAAAGCGGTTTCTATGGCTACACCTTC
TRBV10-1	NA	NA	TRBJ2-4	CASSESRLVSKNIQYF	TGCGCCAGCAGTGAGTCGAGACTAGTTTCCAAAAACATTCAGTACTTC
TRBV9	NA	TRBD1	TRBJ2-4	CASSVQDRDIQYF	TGTGCCAGCAGCGTGCAGGACAGGGATATTCAGTACTTC
TRBV27	NA	TRBD1	TRBJ1-1	CASMGRDRGRLGAEAFF	TGTGCCAGCATGGGGCGGGACAGGGGGCGGTTAGGCGCTGAAGCTTTCTTT
TRBV30	NA	NA	TRBJ1-5	CAWSVQTGRGQPQHF	TGTGCCTGGAGTGTACAAACAGGGAGGGGTCAGCCCCAGCATTTT
TRBV9	NA	TRBD2	TRBJ2-5	CASSVGTAGGEETQYF	TGTGCCAGCAGCGTAGGTACAGCGGGAGGGGAAGAGACCCAGTACTTC
TRBV4-2	NA	NA	TRBJ1-2	CASSQSGFFGYTF	TGTGCCAGCAGCCAATCAGGTTTTTTTGGCTACACCTTC
TRBV5-5	NA	TRBD1	TRBJ2-2	CASSFRQGAFTGELFF	TGTGCCAGCAGCTTCCGACAGGGGGCCTTCACCGGGGAGCTGTTTTTT
TRBV5-6	NA	NA	TRBJ2-7	CASSLKASVTYEQYF	TGTGCCAGCAGCTTGAAGGCTAGCGTGACCTACGAGCAGTACTTC
TRBV18	NA	NA	TRBJ2-7	CASSPPSSYEQYF	TGTGCCAGCTCACCTCCCAGTTCCTACGAGCAGTACTTC
TRBV6-5	NA	NA	TRBJ1-1	CASRLEAMNTEAFF	TGTGCCAGCAGGCTTGAAGCGATGAACACTGAAGCTTTCTTT
TRBV14	NA	TRBD2	TRBJ2-7	CASSQVQRGNYYEQYF	TGTGCCAGCAGCCAAGTCCAGCGGGGGAATTACTACGAGCAGTACTTC
TRBV27	NA	NA	TRBJ2-3	CASSTRGRTDTQYF	TGTGCCAGCAGTACGCGCGGGCGCACAGATACGCAGTATTTT
TRBV7-2	NA	NA	TRBJ2-1	CASSLASALSYNEQFF	TGTGCCAGCAGCCTTGCTAGCGCCCTCTCCTACAATGAGCAGTTCTTC
TRBV7-9	NA	TRBD1	TRBJ1-3	CASSLQGAGNTIYF	TGTGCCAGCAGCTTGCAGGGGGCTGGAAACACCATATATTTT
TRBV25-1	NA	TRBD1	TRBJ1-4	CASSATGGRANEKLFF	TGTGCCAGCAGTGCCACAGGGGGTAGGGCTAATGAAAAACTGTTTTTT
TRBV24-1	NA	NA	TRBJ2-5	CATSSGETQYF	TGTGCCACCTCCTCGGGAGAGACCCAGTACTTC
TRBV18	NA	NA	TRBJ2-5	CASPQETQYF	TGTGCCAGCCCACAAGAGACCCAGTACTTC
TRBV24-1	once	TRBD1	TRBJ2-5	CATSGLTGEQETQYF	TGTGCCACCAGTGGCTTGACAGGGGAACAAGAGACCCAGTACTTC
TRBV29-1	NA	TRBD1	TRBJ1-1	CSAENSGTVLAFF	TGCAGCGCTGAGAACTCCGGGACAGTTCTAGCTTTCTTT
TRBV11-2	NA	TRBD1	TRBJ2-5	CASSLGYRGTQYF	TGTGCCAGCAGCTTAGGCTACAGGGGGACCCAGTACTTC
TRBV18	NA	NA	TRBJ2-1	CASSPRQRNSYNEQFF	TGTGCCAGCTCACCAAGGCAGAGGAACTCCTACAATGAGCAGTTCTTC
TRBV7-9	NA	NA	TRBJ1-5	CASSLDSSNQPQHF	TGTGCCAGCAGCTTAGACAGCTCCAATCAGCCCCAGCATTTT
TRBV6-5	once	TRBD1	TRBJ2-7	CASNQQGFDYEQYF	TGTGCCAGCAATCAACAGGGGTTTGACTACGAGCAGTACTTC